This TCR beta chain is from a study of blood T cell repertoires in COVID-19. The CDR3 runs to 14 residues. The germline gives CDR1 MDHEN, CDR2 SYDVKM. The ends lost 6 bases at V and 2 bases at J; junction bases unmatched: 4. Resolution of symptoms, clearance, or two negative PCRs was present in recovered Cohort 3 donors. Original handling: Amplification from reference gene primers served as the basis for estimated nucleated cell counts. Using immunoSEQ multiplex PCR, the repertoire was profiled, and TCRdb retains in-frame clones only, with some absent. That table furnishes V, J and clone size, whereas the DNA furnished D and trimming. The sample lists around 300,000 clones, 75% to 90% occurring once.

The sample consisted of PBMCs or T cells enriched from blood (not recorded which). This clonotype was obtained from a man aged 25-45 years who had recovered from COVID-19. The rearrangement links TRBV28 to TRBJ1-3, with TRBD1 matching 7 bases. The CDR3 is CASSYRGPGNTIYF. The DNA of the CDR3 is TGTGCCAGCAGCTACAGGGGTCCTGGAAACACCATATATTTT.